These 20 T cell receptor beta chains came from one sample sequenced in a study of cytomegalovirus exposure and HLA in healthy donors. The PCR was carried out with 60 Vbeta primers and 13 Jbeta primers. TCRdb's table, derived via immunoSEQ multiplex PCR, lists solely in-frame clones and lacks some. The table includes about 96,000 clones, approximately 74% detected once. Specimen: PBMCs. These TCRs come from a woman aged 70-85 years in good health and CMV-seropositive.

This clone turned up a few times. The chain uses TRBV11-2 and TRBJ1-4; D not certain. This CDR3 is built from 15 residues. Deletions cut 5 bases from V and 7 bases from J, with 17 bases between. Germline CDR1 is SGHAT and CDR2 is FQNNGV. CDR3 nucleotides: TGTGCCAGCAGCGAAGAGGAGTGGTTGCTTGAAAAACTGTTTTTT. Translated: CASSEEEWLLEKLFF.

This chain's CDR3 is CASKFGGKVNEQYF. As DNA, the CDR3 is TGCGCCAGCAAATTCGGGGGGAAGGTAAACGAGCAGTACTTC. This rearrangement joins TRBV5-1 to TRBJ2-7, with TRBD2 identical over 7 bases. Trimming cost V 6 bases and J 5 bases; bases outside gene matches: 11. Germline V gives CDR1 SGHRS, CDR2 YFSETQ. The length of the CDR3 is 14 residues.

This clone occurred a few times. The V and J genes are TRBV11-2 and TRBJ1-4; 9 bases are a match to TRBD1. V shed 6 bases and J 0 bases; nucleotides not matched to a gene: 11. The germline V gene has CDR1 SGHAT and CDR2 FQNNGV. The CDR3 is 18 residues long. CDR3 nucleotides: TGTGCCAGCAGGGCCGGGACAGGGACATATTCAACTAATGAAAAACTGTTTTTT. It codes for CASRAGTGTYSTNEKLFF.

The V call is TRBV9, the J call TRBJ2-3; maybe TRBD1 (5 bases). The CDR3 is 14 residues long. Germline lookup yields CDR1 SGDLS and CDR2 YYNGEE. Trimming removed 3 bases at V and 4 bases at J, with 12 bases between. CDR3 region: CASSARTGADTQYF. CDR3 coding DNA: TGTGCCAGCAGCGCCCGTACAGGTGCAGATACGCAGTATTTT.

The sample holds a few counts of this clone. The CDR3 region has the DNA TGTGCCAGCAGCGGACAGGGGGCCAGAGAAAAACTGTTTTTT. It codes for CASSGQGAREKLFF. This chain connects TRBV6-5 to TRBJ1-4; 11 nucleotides line up with TRBD1. There are 14 residues in the CDR3. Germline CDR1 and CDR2: MNHEY and SVGAGI. The J segment lost 8 bases and the V segment lost 6 bases, leaving 5 bases of the junction unmatched.

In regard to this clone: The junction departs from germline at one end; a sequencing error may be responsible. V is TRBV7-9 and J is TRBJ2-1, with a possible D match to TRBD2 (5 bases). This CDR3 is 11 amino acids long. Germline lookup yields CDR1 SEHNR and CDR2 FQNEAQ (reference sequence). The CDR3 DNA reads TGTTCCAGCAGCTCGAGGGTTGAGCAGTTCTTC. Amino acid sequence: CSSSSRVEQFF.

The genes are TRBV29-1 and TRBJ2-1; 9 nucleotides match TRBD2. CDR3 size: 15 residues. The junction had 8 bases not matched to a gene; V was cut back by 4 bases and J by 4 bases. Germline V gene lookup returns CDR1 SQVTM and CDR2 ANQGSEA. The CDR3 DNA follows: TGCAGCGTTGGGAGAGCGGGAGGATCATACAATGAGCAGTTCTTC. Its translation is CSVGRAGGSYNEQFF.

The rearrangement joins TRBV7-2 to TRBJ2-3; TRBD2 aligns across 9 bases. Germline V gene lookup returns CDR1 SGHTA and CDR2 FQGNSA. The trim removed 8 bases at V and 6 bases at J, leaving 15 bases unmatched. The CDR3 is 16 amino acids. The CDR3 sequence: CASGRDYAGGYDTQYF. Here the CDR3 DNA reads TGTGCCAGCGGACGGGATTACGCGGGGGGGTATGATACGCAGTATTTT. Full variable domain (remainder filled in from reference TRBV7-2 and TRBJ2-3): GAGVSQSPSNKVTEKGKDVELRCDPISGHTALYWYRQSLGQGLEFLIYFQGNSAPDKSGLPSDRFSAERTGGSVSTLTIQRTQQEDSAVYLCASGRDYAGGYDTQYFGPGTRLTVL.

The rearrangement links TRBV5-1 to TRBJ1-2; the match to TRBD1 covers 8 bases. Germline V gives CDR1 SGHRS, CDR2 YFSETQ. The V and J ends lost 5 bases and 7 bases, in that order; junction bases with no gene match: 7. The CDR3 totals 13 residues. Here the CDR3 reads CASRETGGLGYTF. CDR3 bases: TGCGCCAGCAGAGAAACAGGGGGACTTGGCTACACCTTC.

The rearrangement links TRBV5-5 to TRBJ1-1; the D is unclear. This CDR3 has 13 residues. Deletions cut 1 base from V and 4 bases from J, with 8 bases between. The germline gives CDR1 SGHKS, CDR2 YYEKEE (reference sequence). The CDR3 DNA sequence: TGTGCCAGCAGCTTGTTAGCCGGCACTGAAGCTTTCTTT. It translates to CASSLLAGTEAFF.

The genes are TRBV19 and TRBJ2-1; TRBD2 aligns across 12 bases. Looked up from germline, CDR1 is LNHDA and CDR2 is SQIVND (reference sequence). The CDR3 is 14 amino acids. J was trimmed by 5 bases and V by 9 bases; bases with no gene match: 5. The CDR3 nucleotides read TGTGCCAGCCAACTAGCGGGGGGCAACAATGAGCAGTTCTTC. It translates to CASQLAGGNNEQFF.

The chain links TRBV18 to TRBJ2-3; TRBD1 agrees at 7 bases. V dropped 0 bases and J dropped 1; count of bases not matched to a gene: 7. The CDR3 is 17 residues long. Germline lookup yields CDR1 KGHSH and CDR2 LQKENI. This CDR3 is CASSPPSDRGRTDTQYF. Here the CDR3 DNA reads TGTGCCAGCTCACCACCTTCTGATAGGGGGCGCACAGATACGCAGTATTTT.

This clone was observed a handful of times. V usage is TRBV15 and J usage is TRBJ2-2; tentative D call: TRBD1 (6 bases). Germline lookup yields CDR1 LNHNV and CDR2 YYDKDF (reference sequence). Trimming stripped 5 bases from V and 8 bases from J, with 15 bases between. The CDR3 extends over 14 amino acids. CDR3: CATSGNRESGELFF. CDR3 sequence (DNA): TGTGCCACCAGCGGCAACAGGGAATCAGGGGAGCTGTTTTTT.

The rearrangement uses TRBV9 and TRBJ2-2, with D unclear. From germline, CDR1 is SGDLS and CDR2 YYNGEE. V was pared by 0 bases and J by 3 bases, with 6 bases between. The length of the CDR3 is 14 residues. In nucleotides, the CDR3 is TGTGCCAGCAGCGTAGCTCCGGACACCGGGGAGCTGTTTTTT. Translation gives CASSVAPDTGELFF.

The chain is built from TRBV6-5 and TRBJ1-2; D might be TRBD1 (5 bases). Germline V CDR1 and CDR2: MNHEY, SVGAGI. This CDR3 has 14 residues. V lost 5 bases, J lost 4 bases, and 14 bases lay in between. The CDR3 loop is CASSTQGPLYGYTF. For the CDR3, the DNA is TGTGCCAGCAGTACCCAGGGTCCCCTCTATGGCTACACCTTC.

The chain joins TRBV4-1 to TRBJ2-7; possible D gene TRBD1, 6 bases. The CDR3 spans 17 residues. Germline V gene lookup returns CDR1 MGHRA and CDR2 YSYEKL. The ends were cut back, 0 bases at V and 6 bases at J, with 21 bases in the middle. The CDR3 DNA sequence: TGCGCCAGCAGCCAAGATCGGCAGGGGATGACCTGGGGCGAGCAGTACTTC. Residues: CASSQDRQGMTWGEQYF.

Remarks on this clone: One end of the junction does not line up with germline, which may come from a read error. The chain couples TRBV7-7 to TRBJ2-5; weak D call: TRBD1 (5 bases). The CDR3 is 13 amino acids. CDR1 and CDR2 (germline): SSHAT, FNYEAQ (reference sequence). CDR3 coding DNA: TGTGCTAGCAGCTTAGGACATCAAGAGACCCAGTACTTC. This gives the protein CASSLGHQETQYF.

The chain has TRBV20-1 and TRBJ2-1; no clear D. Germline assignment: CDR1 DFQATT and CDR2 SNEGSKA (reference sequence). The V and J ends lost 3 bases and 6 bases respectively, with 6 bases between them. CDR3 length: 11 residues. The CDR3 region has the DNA TGCAGTGCTAGCACATCCAATGAGCAGTTCTTC. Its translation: CSASTSNEQFF.

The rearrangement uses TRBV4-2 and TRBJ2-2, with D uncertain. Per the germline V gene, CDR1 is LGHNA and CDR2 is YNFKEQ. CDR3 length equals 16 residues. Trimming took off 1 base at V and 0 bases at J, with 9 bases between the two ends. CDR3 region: CASSQGNRANTGELFF. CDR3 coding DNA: TGTGCCAGCAGCCAAGGAAATCGCGCGAACACCGGGGAGCTGTTTTTT.

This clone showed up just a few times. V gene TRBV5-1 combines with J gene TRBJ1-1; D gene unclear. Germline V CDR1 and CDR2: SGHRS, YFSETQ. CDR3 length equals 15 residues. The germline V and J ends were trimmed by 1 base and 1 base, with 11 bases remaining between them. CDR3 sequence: CASSLHPGWNTEAFF. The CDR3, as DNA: TGCGCCAGCAGCTTGCATCCGGGGTGGAACACTGAAGCTTTCTTT.